What follows are 28 T cell receptor beta chains derived from one specimen sequenced in a study of T cells after yellow fever vaccination. Via MiXCR, TCRdb re-called the 5' RACE reads, giving one row per CDR3 protein. Counted here are approximately 260,000 distinct CDR3 sequences, over 10% occurring once; the ten biggest clones make up about 0.51%. Material: CD4+ T cells sorted from PBMCs, obtained 45 days after the yellow fever booster vaccination. The receptors come from a man aged 25-40 years who received the YFV17D yellow fever vaccine.

This clonotype has a count of ten or more. The chain is built from TRBV20-1 and TRBJ2-5, with 8 nucleotides matching TRBD2. This CDR3 has 15 residues. The V segment lost 0 bases and the J segment 5 bases; nucleotides outside the gene matches: 8. Germline CDR1 reads DFQATT; CDR2 reads SNEGSKA (reference sequence). CDR3 protein: CSARDLSGRRETQYF. The CDR3 region has the DNA TGCAGTGCTAGAGATTTAAGCGGGAGAAGGGAGACCCAGTACTTC.

This sequence joins TRBV3-1 and TRBJ2-1; D ambiguous. The CDR3 contains 16 residues. The V and J ends lost 4 bases and 0 bases respectively, with 13 bases between them. The germline V gene encodes CDR1 LGHDT and CDR2 YNNKEL (reference sequence). CDR3 DNA: TGTGCCAGCAGCCGGACCGGTGGTATCTCCTACAATGAGCAGTTCTTC. Amino acid sequence: CASSRTGGISYNEQFF.

This clonotype was counted at least ten times. The V call is TRBV14, the J call TRBJ1-2; no firm D call. This CDR3 has 14 residues. Between the trimmed V and J ends, which lost 1 base and 0 bases, there was a span of 6 bases. CDR1 SGHDN and CDR2 FVKESK come from the germline V gene. The CDR3 DNA sequence: TGTGCCAGCAGCCAAGGGATAGCTAACTATGGCTACACCTTC. Translated: CASSQGIANYGYTF.

The DNA for the CDR3 is TGTGCCACCTCGGGGGCGGGAAAAGTGTCGAAGCAGTACTTC. Protein sequence: CATSGAGKVSKQYF. The rearrangement links TRBV6-2 or TRBV6-3 to TRBJ2-7; perhaps D is TRBD1 or TRBD2 (6 bases each). Germline V gene lookup returns CDR1 MNHEY and CDR2 SVGEGT. V was pared by 10 bases and J by 8 bases, with 24 bases between. The CDR3 consists of 14 residues.

This clonotype has ten or more counts. This chain joins TRBV7-9 and TRBJ2-1; 9 nucleotides agree with TRBD2. Germline V gene lookup returns CDR1 SEHNR and CDR2 FQNEAQ (reference sequence). CDR3 length: 14 residues. The V and J ends lost 10 bases and 2 bases, in that order; junction bases with no gene match: 6. This CDR3 is CAIGAGGTYNEQFF. In DNA form, the CDR3 reads TGTGCCATAGGAGCGGGAGGCACCTACAATGAGCAGTTCTTC.

This clonotype has ten or more counts. The V and J genes are TRBV18 and TRBJ2-7; tentatively, D is TRBD2 (6 bases). CDR1 and CDR2 from the germline V gene are KGHSH and LQKENI. The CDR3 consists of 15 residues. V shed 5 bases and J shed 9 bases, with 23 bases lying between them. The CDR3 nucleotides read TGTGCCAGCTCAGGCATGGGGCGAAAAGCGGAGGGGCAGTACTTC. It translates to CASSGMGRKAEGQYF.

The chain is built from TRBV12-3 or TRBV12-4 and TRBJ2-3, with D possibly matching TRBD2 (6 bases). The CDR3 is made up of 13 amino acids. Trimming removed 2 bases at V and 6 bases at J, with 9 bases between. The CDR3 DNA reads as TGTGCCAGCAGTTTAAGTGGGAGGGATACGCAGTATTTT. This translates into CASSLSGRDTQYF.

This clonotype was seen more than once but under ten times. The genes are TRBV12-3 or TRBV12-4 and TRBJ2-1; D ambiguous. This CDR3 is 14 amino acids long. Deletions cut 0 bases from V and 8 bases from J, with 11 bases between. The CDR3 sequence: CASSLAGNEDEQFF. The CDR3 DNA follows: TGTGCCAGCAGTTTAGCGGGAAATGAGGATGAGCAGTTCTTC.

This clonotype was seen only a few times. CDR3 in DNA: TGTGCCAGCAGTGAATTGGACAGGGTCACAGATACGCAGTATTTT. Protein product: CASSELDRVTDTQYF. The V gene is TRBV25-1, the J gene TRBJ2-3, with 8 bases aligning to TRBD1. V trimming: 1 base; J trimming: 2 bases; junction bases outside the gene matches: 2. Germline CDR1 and CDR2: MGHDK and SYGVNS. This CDR3 comprises 15 residues.

This CDR3 is CSARAPARGTDTQYF. CDR3 in DNA: TGCAGTGCTAGAGCCCCGGCTAGGGGCACAGATACGCAGTATTTT. The V call is TRBV20-1, the J call TRBJ2-3; D is uncertain. The CDR3 consists of 15 residues. CDR1 is DFQATT, CDR2 SNEGSKA, per germline (reference sequence). Deletions cut 1 base from V and 1 base from J, with 12 bases between.

This clonotype has only a few counts. The V and J genes are TRBV10-3 and TRBJ2-3; maybe TRBD1 (5 bases). The V gene lost 0 bases and the J gene lost 0 bases, with 10 bases spanning the gap. The germline CDR1 and CDR2 sequences are ENHRY and SYGVKD. This CDR3 is 16 amino acids long. The CDR3 here is CAISESQGISTDTQYF. For the CDR3, the DNA is TGTGCCATCAGTGAGTCCCAGGGAATAAGCACAGATACGCAGTATTTT.

The chain has TRBV14 and TRBJ2-1; 9 positions match TRBD2. CDR3 length: 17 amino acids. Trimming at V came to 2 bases and at J to 2 bases, leaving 7 bases not matched to a gene. Germline-derived CDR1 and CDR2 are SGHDN and FVKESK. The CDR3 sequence: CASSQTPGGRAYNEQFF. CDR3 sequence (DNA): TGTGCCAGCAGCCAAACTCCGGGCGGGAGGGCCTACAATGAGCAGTTCTTC.

The gene calls are TRBV4-2 and TRBJ2-5; possibly TRBD1 for D (5 bases). Germline values: CDR1 LGHNA, CDR2 YNFKEQ. V lost 0 bases, J lost 5 bases, and 10 bases lay in between. CDR3 size: 14 residues. The chain's CDR3 is CASSQEPRDETQYF. In DNA form, the CDR3 reads TGTGCCAGCAGCCAAGAGCCCAGGGATGAGACCCAGTACTTC.

This clonotype has a handful of counts. The chain combines TRBV20-1 with TRBJ2-7, with 8 bases that match TRBD1. The J segment lost 4 bases and the V segment lost 1 base, leaving 9 bases of the junction unmatched. The CDR3 extends over 15 amino acids. From germline, CDR1 is DFQATT and CDR2 SNEGSKA (reference sequence). The CDR3 DNA reads TGCAGTGCTAGAGCCTCCACAGGGGGGACGTACGAGCAGTACTTC. As protein: CSARASTGGTYEQYF.

The V and J genes are TRBV19 and TRBJ2-1, with D hard to call. Deletions cut 8 bases from V and 14 bases from J, with 19 bases between. Germline CDR1 and CDR2: LNHDA and SQIVND (reference sequence). CDR3 size: 12 residues. The CDR3 sequence: CASAMDPGKEFF. The CDR3 DNA reads as TGTGCCAGTGCTATGGACCCGGGTAAGGAGTTCTTC.

The CDR3 DNA follows: TGTGCCAGCAGCCTAGAATCCCTGGGGTACGAGCAGTACTTC. It yields the protein CASSLESLGYEQYF. J is TRBJ2-7 and V is TRBV9, with D uncertain. This CDR3 region has 14 residues. V was clipped by 4 bases and J by 4 bases, with 15 bases between them. The V gene's germline CDR1 is SGDLS and CDR2 YYNGEE.

This clonotype was seen a few times. V usage is TRBV7-3 and J usage is TRBJ2-1; 8 nucleotides align to TRBD1. The trim removed 6 bases at V and 8 bases at J, leaving 9 bases unmatched. Germline V CDR1 and CDR2: SGHTA, FQGTGA. The CDR3 length is 14 residues. In nucleotides, the CDR3 is TGTGCCAGCAGTTCTGGACAGGGTTGGCATGAGCAGTTCTTC. Translating it yields CASSSGQGWHEQFF. Together with reference TRBV7-3 and TRBJ2-1, the CDR3 gives the full variable domain: GAGVSQTPSNKVTEKGKYVELRCDPISGHTALYWYRQSLGQGPEFLIYFQGTGAADDSGLPNDRFFAVRPEGSVSTLKIQRTERGDSAVYLCASSSGQGWHEQFFGPGTRLTVL.

This clonotype has just a few counts. The chain is built from TRBV7-9 and TRBJ1-3, with D unclear. Germline CDR1 SEHNR, CDR2 FQNEAQ (reference sequence). CDR3 size: 16 residues. V lost 4 bases and J lost 0, with 13 bases in between. CDR3 region: CASSSRTGSSGNTIYF. CDR3 in DNA: TGTGCCAGCAGCTCCCGGACGGGAAGCTCTGGAAACACCATATATTTT.

The J gene is TRBJ2-1, the V gene TRBV4-3; the D gene is possibly TRBD2 (8 bases). The V end was cut by 0 bases, the J end by 0 bases, with 18 bases between. CDR1 LGHNA and CDR2 YSLEER come from the germline V gene. CDR3 length: 19 amino acids. Here the CDR3 reads CASSQDLGGGRSSYNEQFF. The CDR3 DNA sequence: TGCGCCAGCAGCCAAGATTTAGGGGGCGGGAGGAGCTCCTACAATGAGCAGTTCTTC.

A few counts support this clonotype. The CDR3: CASSYLGNRYEQYF. The DNA of the CDR3 is TGTGCCAGCAGTTACCTGGGGAACAGGTACGAGCAGTACTTC. The chain uses TRBV6-2 or TRBV6-3 and TRBJ2-7, with D maybe TRBD1 (5 bases). Trimming pared 2 bases from V and 4 bases from J, leaving 12 bases between. The CDR3 is 14 residues long. The germline V gene has CDR1 MNHEY and CDR2 SVGEGT.

This clonotype has a handful of counts. The rearrangement links TRBV5-4 to TRBJ2-2; D is perhaps TRBD2 (6 bases). V was cut by 2 bases and J by 3 bases, with 11 bases left in between. From germline, CDR1 is SGHNT and CDR2 YYREEE (reference sequence). The CDR3 extends over 15 amino acids. CDR3 nucleotides: TGTGCCAGCAGCTTACCGCGGAGGGACACCGGGGAGCTGTTTTTT. Encoded protein: CASSLPRRDTGELFF.

This clonotype was counted a few times. The chain combines TRBV2 with TRBJ2-1; D is possibly TRBD1 or TRBD2 (5 bases each). From germline, CDR1 is SNHLY and CDR2 FYNNEI. V gave up 3 bases and J gave up 4 bases, with 13 bases separating them. The CDR3 has 15 amino acids. The CDR3 spells CASSERGRAYNEQFF. The CDR3 DNA is TGTGCCAGCAGTGAGAGGGGTAGGGCGTACAATGAGCAGTTCTTC.

The CDR3 bases are TGCAGTGCTAGGGTCCGGGACCTCCAAGAGACCCAGTACTTC. The encoded protein is CSARVRDLQETQYF. The V gene is TRBV20-1, the J gene TRBJ2-5, with D possibly called TRBD1 or TRBD2 (5 bases each). Trimming cost V 3 bases and J 1 base, with 12 bases left between them. CDR1 DFQATT and CDR2 SNEGSKA come from the germline V gene (reference sequence). The CDR3 length is 14 residues.

This clonotype was detected only a few times. This sequence joins TRBV5-1 and TRBJ1-1; unclear D gene. Germline V CDR1 and CDR2: SGHRS, YFSETQ. This CDR3 comprises 13 residues. Trimming removed 7 bases from V and 0 bases from J, with 10 bases in between. The CDR3 sequence is CASAVIMNTEAFF. DNA for the CDR3: TGCGCCAGCGCAGTAATAATGAACACTGAAGCTTTCTTT.

This sequence joins TRBV12-3 or TRBV12-4 and TRBJ1-4, with unresolved D. With 5 bases removed from V and 10 bases from J, the gap between germline ends came to 11 bases. CDR3 length: 12 amino acids. The CDR3 loop is CASSPDIGKLFF. The CDR3, as DNA: TGTGCCAGCAGTCCGGATATCGGAAAACTGTTTTTT.

In its sample, this clonotype was seen many times. The genes are TRBV7-9 and TRBJ2-2, with 9 bases that match TRBD2. After removal of 5 bases from V and 1 base from J, the junction contained 5 bases not matched to a gene. This CDR3 has 16 amino acids. Germline-derived CDR1 and CDR2 are SEHNR and FQNEAQ (reference sequence). CDR3 DNA sequence: TGTGCCAGCAGCCTGGGACTAGCCGTGAACACCGGGGAGCTGTTTTTT. Amino acids: CASSLGLAVNTGELFF.

This clonotype is a singleton in its sample. The J gene is TRBJ2-3, the V gene TRBV25-1; D not certain. Germline-derived CDR1 and CDR2 are MGHDK and SYGVNS. The length of the CDR3 is 13 residues. V shed 2 bases and J shed 4 bases, with 7 bases lying between them. The CDR3 DNA reads as TGTGCCAGCAGTGAAATTTATGCAGATACGCAGTATTTT. The encoded protein is CASSEIYADTQYF.

In this sample, this clonotype turned up many times. This chain connects TRBV5-1 to TRBJ2-3, with a tentative D call TRBD1 (5 bases). Per the germline V gene, CDR1 is SGHRS and CDR2 is YFSETQ. The CDR3 has 15 residues. V lost 4 bases and J 6 bases, leaving 18 bases between the germline ends. The CDR3 nucleotides read TGCGCCAGCAGCGTGGGAACCCCTCAGGGTGATACGCAGTATTTT. Its translation: CASSVGTPQGDTQYF.